The TCR beta chain under discussion was sequenced for a study of CD8+ T cells in alopecia areata. Investigators isolated RNA and reverse transcribed it into cDNA to act as the sequencing template. Here immunoSEQ multiplex PCR was the method, and the copy in TCRdb shows in-frame clones only, minus some. The table lists 200,000 or so clones, about 62% of them singletons. Treatment specified: oral pan-JAK inhibitor, 5-10 mg twice daily. The sample holds a few counts of this clone. Germline trimming cut 6 bases from V and 2 bases from J; bases unmatched to any gene: 10. This CDR3 has 15 residues. Germline V gives CDR1 LNHDA, CDR2 SQIVND (reference sequence).

This clonotype was obtained from a human donor with alopecia areata. The chain joins TRBV19 to TRBJ2-7; 7 bases fit TRBD2. The source material was CD4+ T cells sorted from blood, sampled at week 24, from a patient treated with tofacitinib. The CDR3 protein is CASSLLGGVTYEQYF. The CDR3, as DNA: TGTGCCAGTAGCCTACTGGGGGGGGTAACCTACGAGCAGTACTTC.